Listed here is a single T cell receptor beta chain. A junction end diverges from the germline sequence, so it may reflect a read error. This entry comes from a study of T-cell reconstitution after alpha-beta-depleted transplantation in children. Using unique molecular identifiers, the investigators prepared the TCRbeta library. MiXCR, applied by TCRdb to the PCR reads, yields one record per CDR3 protein. The data hold approximately 350,000 distinct CDR3 sequences, with under 13% observed a single time. CDR3 length: 14 residues. CDR1 is SGHTA, CDR2 FQGTGA, per germline. The chain is built from TRBV7-3 and TRBJ2-7; possible D gene TRBD1, 6 bases. Sequenced material: PBMCs from the stem cell graft donor, taken from the stem cell graft. This clonotype was obtained from a human donor who donated a stem cell graft to a child with acute lymphoblastic leukemia. CDR3 in DNA: TGTGCCAGCAGCTTAAGCAGGGGCGCCTACGGGCAGTACTTC. Protein: CASSLSRGAYGQYF.